A selection of T cell receptor beta chains follows, all from one sample in a study of siplizumab effects on memory and regulatory T cells. TCRdb keeps only in-frame clones here, not all; method: immunoSEQ multiplex PCR. The data show fewer than 130,000 clones, around 90% seen once. The sequenced sample consisted of CD4+ T cells sorted from blood. The receptors originated from a human donor in good health. CDR3s include the opening cysteine and the closing phenylalanine or tryptophan. The order of the fields is V gene, J gene, clone size, D gene, CDR3 DNA, CDR3 protein. A D gene is named only where the DNA matches it firmly. Some rows have no size entry. The others give once, few or many, or a class for an expanded clone.

TRBV5-1	TRBJ2-3	once	TRBD2	TGCGCCAGCAGCTCCCTAACAAGCGGGAGCCGAGATACGCAGTATTTT	CASSSLTSGSRDTQYF
TRBV13	TRBJ1-1	-	-	TGTGCCAGCAGCTTGGGACGTGGACAGATAAACACTGAAGCTTTCTTT	CASSLGRGQINTEAFF
TRBV11-2	TRBJ2-2	-	-	TGTGCCAGCAGCTTAGCGGGGGGCGACACCGGGGAGCTGTTTTTT	CASSLAGGDTGELFF
TRBV18	TRBJ2-7	-	-	TGTGCCAGCTCACCACCGCCAGCTGCCGAGCAGTACTTC	CASSPPPAAEQYF
TRBV18	TRBJ1-2	once	TRBD1	TGTGCCAGCTCACCGGGACAGGGCTTGGACTATGGCTACACCTTC	CASSPGQGLDYGYTF
TRBV5-6	TRBJ2-1	-	-	TGTGCCAGCAGCTTGAAGGGGAAGGGTTTTAATGAGCAGTTCTTC	CASSLKGKGFNEQFF
TRBV4-1	TRBJ2-7	-	TRBD1	TGCGCCAGCAGCCCGGGACAGGGACCTTCCTACGAGCAGTACTTC	CASSPGQGPSYEQYF
TRBV14	TRBJ2-3	-	-	TGTGCCAGCAGCCAAGGACAGGAAACCTTCGCTTCTAGCACAGATACGCAGTATTTT	CASSQGQETFASSTDTQYF
TRBV6-1	TRBJ1-1	-	-	TGTGCCAGCAGTGAACGAGGGTGGACTGAAGCTTTCTTT	CASSERGWTEAFF
TRBV6-1	TRBJ2-5	-	TRBD1	TGTGCCAGCAGTACCGGGACAGGGGTCGAGACCCAGTACTTC	CASSTGTGVETQYF
TRBV7-9	TRBJ2-3	-	-	TGTGCCAGCAGCTTAGCGGAGGCGGGAGATACGCAGTATTTT	CASSLAEAGDTQYF
TRBV7-2	TRBJ2-2	once	TRBD2	TGTGCCAGCAGCTCATGGACTAGCGGGGGGGCCCAACCCGGGGAGCTGTTTTTT	CASSSWTSGGAQPGELFF
TRBV5-1	TRBJ1-3	-	-	TGCGCCAGCAGCTTGGAGGACAATGGAAACACCATATATTTT	CASSLEDNGNTIYF
TRBV5-1	TRBJ2-1	-	TRBD2	TGCGCCAGCAGCTTGGGGACTAGCGGGCCCAATGAGCAGTTCTTC	CASSLGTSGPNEQFF
TRBV19	TRBJ2-2	few	TRBD2	TGTGCCAGTAGTAAAGGGAGGGCTAGCACCGGGGAGCTGTTTTTT	CASSKGRASTGELFF
TRBV27	TRBJ2-5	-	-	TGTGCCAGCAGTTTAGAGAGGGACCAAGAGACCCAGTACTTC	CASSLERDQETQYF
TRBV6-5	TRBJ2-5	-	TRBD2	TGTGCCAGCAGTTGGACTAGCGGAGAAGAGACCCAGTACTTC	CASSWTSGEETQYF
TRBV7-8	TRBJ1-3	-	-	TGTGCCAGCAGCTTAGAGGCTGTATTTGGAAACACCATATATTTT	CASSLEAVFGNTIYF
TRBV19	TRBJ2-7	-	-	TGTGCCAGCGGGGCTGTCGGCTCCTACGAGCAGTACTTC	CASGAVGSYEQYF
TRBV6-6	TRBJ1-3	-	TRBD1	TGTGCCAGCAGTAGCCCGGACAGGGAGGGAAACACCATATATTTT	CASSSPDREGNTIYF
TRBV29-1	TRBJ2-5	once	TRBD2	TGCAGCGCTACCCTTCTAGCGGACCAAGAGACCCAGTACTTC	CSATLLADQETQYF
TRBV5-5	TRBJ2-7	once	-	TGTGCCAGCAGCTTATTTGACAGGTACGAGCAGTACTTC	CASSLFDRYEQYF
TRBV10-3	TRBJ1-1	-	TRBD1	TGTGCCATCAGGGCCGGGACAGGGAACACTGAAGCTTTCTTT	CAIRAGTGNTEAFF
TRBV5-4	TRBJ2-5	-	-	TGTGCCAGCAGCCGTACAGGGATAGAGACCCAGTACTTC	CASSRTGIETQYF
TRBV5-1	TRBJ1-2	-	-	TGCGCCAGCAGCTTGGAAGGCGGAACCTATGGCTACACCTTC	CASSLEGGTYGYTF
TRBV14	TRBJ1-2	-	-	TGTGCCAGCAGCCAAGATCGGACGGACCAAGATTATGGCTACACCTTC	CASSQDRTDQDYGYTF
TRBV9	TRBJ2-7	-	-	TGTGCCAGCAGCGTAGAGGGGGGCCCTTCCTACGAGCAGTACTTC	CASSVEGGPSYEQYF
TRBV5-1	TRBJ1-1	once	-	TGCGCCAGCAGCTTGGCCGCACAGCAGAACACTGAAGCTTTCTTT	CASSLAAQQNTEAFF
TRBV11-2	TRBJ2-7	few	-	TGTGCCAGCAGCCCCAGGTCCGAGCAGTACTTC	CASSPRSEQYF
TRBV18	TRBJ2-1	-	-	TGTGCCAGCTCACCACCGTCGCTTCTCAATGAGCAGTTCTTC	CASSPPSLLNEQFF
TRBV5-6	TRBJ1-1	-	-	TGTGCCAGCAGCCGTCGGGAAAGAACTGAAGCTTTCTTT	CASSRRERTEAFF
TRBV6-6	TRBJ2-2	-	TRBD2	TGTGCCAGCAGATCTCCCCGGGGGGTAAACACCGGGGAGCTGTTTTTT	CASRSPRGVNTGELFF
TRBV15	TRBJ1-2	-	-	TGTGCCACCGGGGGGTACATAGGATATGGCTACACCTTC	CATGGYIGYGYTF
TRBV6-5	TRBJ2-1	-	TRBD2	TGTGCCAGCAGTGGCAGGGAGGGAGCGTACAATGAGCAGTTCTTC	CASSGREGAYNEQFF
TRBV7-9	TRBJ2-5	-	-	TGTGCCAGCAGCTTATGGGTCATAGGCCGAGAGACCCAGTACTTC	CASSLWVIGRETQYF
TRBV5-1	TRBJ2-5	-	TRBD1	TGCGCCAGCAGCTTGGAGGGGACAGGGGAAGAGACCCAGTACTTC	CASSLEGTGEETQYF
TRBV7-3	TRBJ1-1	few	-	TGTGCCAGCAGCTCTAGCGGGGGCGGTGTCACTGAAGCTTTCTTT	CASSSSGGGVTEAFF
TRBV5-1	TRBJ2-7	-	-	TGCGCCAGCAGCTTGGAGGCAGGGGGGGCCTACGAGCAGTACTTC	CASSLEAGGAYEQYF
TRBV7-2	TRBJ2-5	few	-	TGTGCCAGCACCAAAACGCCCCAAGAGACCCAGTACTTC	CASTKTPQETQYF
TRBV14	TRBJ2-1	once	-	TGTGCCAGCAGCCAAGATTTTCCCGGACGTCCTACCTCCTACAATGAGCAGTTCTTC	CASSQDFPGRPTSYNEQFF
TRBV2	TRBJ2-5	-	TRBD1	TGTGCCAGCAGTGCCGTCCCGGGACAGGGGGACGGGGAGACCCAGTACTTC	CASSAVPGQGDGETQYF
TRBV12-5	TRBJ1-5	-	-	TGTGCTAGTGGTCCCTCCGGAGGCAATCAGCCCCAGCATTTT	CASGPSGGNQPQHF
TRBV5-1	TRBJ2-7	-	TRBD2	TGCGCCAGCACCCAGACTAGCGGGTGGAGCTCCTACGAGCAGTACTTC	CASTQTSGWSSYEQYF
TRBV4-2	TRBJ1-1	-	-	TGTGCCAGCAGCCTCCACGGGGTGGAGGAAGCTTTCTTT	CASSLHGVEEAFF
TRBV7-2	TRBJ1-4	-	-	TGTGCCAGCAGCTTAAACCCTCAGGGTGAAAAACTGTTTTTT	CASSLNPQGEKLFF
TRBV19	TRBJ1-5	-	-	TGTGCCAGTAGTATAGCAGGGCCCGGAGGGGCCCAGCATTTT	CASSIAGPGGAQHF
TRBV6-5	TRBJ1-1	once	-	TGTGCCAGCACCCTAGGGGGGGGTAGCACTGAAGCTTTCTTT	CASTLGGGSTEAFF
TRBV4-1	TRBJ2-4	-	TRBD2	TGCGCCAGCAGCCAAGCTTCGGGGGGCAAAAACATTCAGTACTTC	CASSQASGGKNIQYF
TRBV27	TRBJ2-7	-	TRBD1	TGTGCCAGCAGCCAGAATTTTCCGGGACAGGGGTACGAGCAGTACTTC	CASSQNFPGQGYEQYF
TRBV7-8	TRBJ2-3	-	TRBD2	TGTGCCAGCAGCTTAAGGAACCGGGAGGGGGGGAGCACAGATACGCAGTATTTT	CASSLRNREGGSTDTQYF